The TCR beta chain under discussion was sequenced for a study of cytomegalovirus exposure and HLA in healthy donors. Across the whole study: Later analysis reported that the 120 or so validation repertoires shared the platform of the 650 to 700 first-cohort repertoires.

Germline trimming cut 0 bases from V and 8 bases from J; bases unmatched to any gene: 8. The CDR3 is 16 amino acids. CDR1 is SGHDT, CDR2 YYEEEE, per germline. Findings and caveats of the study: Among TCR beta chains, those listed as cytomegalovirus-associated numbered under 200.

Some clones are missing from TCRdb's copy, which holds only in-frame ones; the method was immunoSEQ multiplex PCR. The sample has around 160,000 clones; 70% to 90% are singletons. A remark on this clone: The antigen is not known.

The V call is TRBV5-6, the J call TRBJ2-1; the match to TRBD1 covers 10 bases. The source is a man between 18 and 29 years old in good health and CMV-seronegative. The sequencing input was PBMCs. CDR3 bases: TGTGCCAGCAGCTTGGGTCCGGGACAGGGGTATGATGAGCAGTTCTTC. Amino acid sequence: CASSLGPGQGYDEQFF.